The clone carrying this T cell receptor (beta chain) was observed once. The data stem from a study of blood T cell repertoires in COVID-19. Study as a whole: The origin of the acute and convalescent COVID-19 samples was the United States, Italy and Spain. The cDNA or gDNA used as material had been derived from T cells, B-cell-depleted T cells, or PBMCs.

From germline, CDR1 is SQVTM and CDR2 ANQGSEA. The germline V and J ends were trimmed by 2 bases and 4 bases, with 8 bases remaining between them. This CDR3 is 12 amino acids long. Sequencing was performed with immunoSEQ multiplex PCR; in TCRdb, only in-frame clones are kept and a portion is missing. The table shows about 280,000 clones, with roughly 87% occurring only once. The sequence came from a woman aged 25-40 years who had recovered from COVID-19. V gene TRBV29-1 combines with J gene TRBJ1-2, with no clear D. Input material: PBMCs or T cells enriched from blood (not recorded which). The CDR3 is CSVERGSYGYTF. The CDR3 nucleotides are TGCAGCGTTGAAAGAGGGAGCTATGGCTACACCTTC.